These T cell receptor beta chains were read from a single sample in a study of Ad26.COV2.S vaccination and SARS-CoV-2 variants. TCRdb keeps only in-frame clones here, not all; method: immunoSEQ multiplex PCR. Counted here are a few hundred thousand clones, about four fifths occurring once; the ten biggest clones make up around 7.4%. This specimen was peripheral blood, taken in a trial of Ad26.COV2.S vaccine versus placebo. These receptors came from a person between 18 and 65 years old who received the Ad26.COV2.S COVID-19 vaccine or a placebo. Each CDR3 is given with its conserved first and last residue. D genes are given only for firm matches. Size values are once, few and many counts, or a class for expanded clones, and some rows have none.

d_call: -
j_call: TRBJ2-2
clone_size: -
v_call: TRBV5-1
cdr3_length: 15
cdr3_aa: CASSLVGGRPGELFF
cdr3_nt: TGCGCCAGCAGCTTGGTCGGGGGGCGGCCCGGGGAGCTGTTTTTT

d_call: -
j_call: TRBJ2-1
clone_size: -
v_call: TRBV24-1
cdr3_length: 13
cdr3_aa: CATSDLGDNEQFF
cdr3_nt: TGTGCCACCAGTGATTTAGGGGACAATGAGCAGTTCTTC

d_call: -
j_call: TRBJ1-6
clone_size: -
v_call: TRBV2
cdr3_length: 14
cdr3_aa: CARRPGLANSPLHF
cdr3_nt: TGTGCCAGGCGTCCGGGACTGGCGAATTCACCCCTCCACTTT

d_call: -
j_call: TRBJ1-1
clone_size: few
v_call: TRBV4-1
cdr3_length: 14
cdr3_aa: CASSRPLRRTEAFF
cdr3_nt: TGCGCCAGCAGCCGTCCCCTAAGGCGGACTGAAGCTTTCTTT

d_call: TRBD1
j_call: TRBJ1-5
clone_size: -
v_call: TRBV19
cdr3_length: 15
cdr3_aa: CASRMDRALNQPQHF
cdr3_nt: TGTGCCAGTAGGATGGACAGGGCCCTCAATCAGCCCCAGCATTTT

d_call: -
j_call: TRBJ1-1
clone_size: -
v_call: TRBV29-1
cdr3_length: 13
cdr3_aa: CSVEDSVWTEAFF
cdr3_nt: TGCAGCGTTGAGGACAGCGTGTGGACTGAAGCTTTCTTT

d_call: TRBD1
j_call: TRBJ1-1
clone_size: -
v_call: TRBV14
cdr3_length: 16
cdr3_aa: CASSPPTGIRNTEAFF
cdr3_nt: TGTGCCAGCAGCCCTCCGACAGGGATTAGAAACACTGAAGCTTTCTTT

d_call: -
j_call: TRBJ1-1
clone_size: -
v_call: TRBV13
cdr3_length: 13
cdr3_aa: CASSSDRTLEAFF
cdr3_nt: TGTGCCAGCAGCTCCGACAGAACCTTAGAAGCTTTCTTT

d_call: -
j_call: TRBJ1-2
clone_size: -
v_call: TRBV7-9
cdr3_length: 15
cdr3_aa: CASSRPRDVSGGYTF
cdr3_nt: TGTGCCAGCAGCCGCCCCCGGGACGTTAGTGGTGGCTACACCTTC

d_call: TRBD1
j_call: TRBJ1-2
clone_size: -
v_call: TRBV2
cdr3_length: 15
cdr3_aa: CASTLTGVSNYGYTF
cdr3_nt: TGTGCCAGCACCCTGACAGGGGTATCTAACTATGGCTACACCTTC

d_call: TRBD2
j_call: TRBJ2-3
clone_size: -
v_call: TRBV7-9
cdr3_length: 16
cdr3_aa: CASSLGLAGVTDTQYF
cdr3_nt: TGTGCCAGCAGCTTAGGACTAGCGGGAGTAACAGATACGCAGTATTTT

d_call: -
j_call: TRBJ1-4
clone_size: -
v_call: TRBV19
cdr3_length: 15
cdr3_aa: CASSINGRSVEKLFF
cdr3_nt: TGTGCCAGTAGTATTAACGGACGGTCTGTGGAAAAACTGTTTTTT

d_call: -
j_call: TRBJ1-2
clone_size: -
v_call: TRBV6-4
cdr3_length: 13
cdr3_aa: CASSDSGRIGYTF
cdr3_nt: TGTGCCAGCAGTGACTCGGGCCGGATCGGCTACACCTTC

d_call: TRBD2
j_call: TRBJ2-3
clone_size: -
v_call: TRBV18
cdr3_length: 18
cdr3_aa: CASSSVLTTSGNTDTQYF
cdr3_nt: TGTGCCAGCTCTAGCGTCCTCACGACTAGCGGGAACACAGATACGCAGTATTTT

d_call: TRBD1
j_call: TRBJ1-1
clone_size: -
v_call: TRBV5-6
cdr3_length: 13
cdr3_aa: CASSSTGYTEAFF
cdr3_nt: TGTGCCAGCAGCTCGACAGGGTATACTGAAGCTTTCTTT

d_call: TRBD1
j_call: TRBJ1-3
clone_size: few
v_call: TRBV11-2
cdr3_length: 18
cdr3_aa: CASSARDRRPLSGNTIYF
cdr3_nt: TGTGCCAGCAGCGCGAGGGACAGGAGGCCACTATCTGGAAACACCATATATTTT

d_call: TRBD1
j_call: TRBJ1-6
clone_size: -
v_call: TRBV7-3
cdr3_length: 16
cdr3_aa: CASSLRGTGASSPLHF
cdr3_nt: TGTGCCAGCAGCTTAAGGGGGACAGGGGCATCATCACCCCTCCACTTT

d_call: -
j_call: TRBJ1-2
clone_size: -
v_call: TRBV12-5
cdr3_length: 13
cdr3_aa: CASGLFGNYGYTF
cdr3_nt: TGTGCTAGTGGTTTGTTCGGTAACTATGGCTACACCTTC

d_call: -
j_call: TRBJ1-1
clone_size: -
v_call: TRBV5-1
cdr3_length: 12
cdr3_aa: CASRVGPTEAFF
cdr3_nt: TGCGCCAGCAGAGTGGGACCGACTGAAGCTTTCTTT

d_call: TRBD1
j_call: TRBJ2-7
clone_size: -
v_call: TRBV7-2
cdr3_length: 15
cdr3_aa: CASSFLPGQGDEQYF
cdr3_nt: TGTGCCAGCAGCTTTCTACCGGGACAGGGGGACGAGCAGTACTTC

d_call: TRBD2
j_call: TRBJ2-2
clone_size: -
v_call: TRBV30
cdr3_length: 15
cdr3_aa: CAWSVLAGGAGELFF
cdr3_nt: TGTGCCTGGAGTGTACTAGCGGGAGGAGCCGGGGAGCTGTTTTTT

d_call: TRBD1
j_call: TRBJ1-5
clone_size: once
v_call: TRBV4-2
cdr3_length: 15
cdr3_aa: CASSLDRGLNQPQHF
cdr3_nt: TGTGCCAGCAGTCTAGATAGGGGGCTAAATCAGCCCCAGCATTTT

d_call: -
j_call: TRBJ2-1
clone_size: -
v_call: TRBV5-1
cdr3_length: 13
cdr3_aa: CASSLATYNEQFF
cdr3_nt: TGCGCCAGCAGCTTGGCGACGTACAATGAGCAGTTCTTC

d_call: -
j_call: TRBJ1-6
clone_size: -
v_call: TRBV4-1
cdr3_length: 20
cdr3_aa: CASSPTWASARGSYNSPLHF
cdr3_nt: TGCGCCAGCAGCCCGACATGGGCCAGCGCTAGGGGATCCTATAATTCACCCCTCCACTTT

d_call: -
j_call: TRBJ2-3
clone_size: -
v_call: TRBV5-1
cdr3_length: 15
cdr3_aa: CASSLSAPSTDTQYF
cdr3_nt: TGCGCCAGCAGCTTGTCGGCCCCTAGCACAGATACGCAGTATTTT

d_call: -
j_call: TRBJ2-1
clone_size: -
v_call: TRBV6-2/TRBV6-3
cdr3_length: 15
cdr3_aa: CASSYFVLGHNEQFF
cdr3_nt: TGTGCCAGCAGTTACTTCGTCTTGGGACACAATGAGCAGTTCTTC

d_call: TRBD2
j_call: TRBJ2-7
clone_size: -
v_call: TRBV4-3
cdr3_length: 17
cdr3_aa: CASSQVPLGLAPYEQYF
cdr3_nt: TGCGCCAGCAGCCAAGTCCCACTGGGACTAGCCCCCTACGAGCAGTACTTC

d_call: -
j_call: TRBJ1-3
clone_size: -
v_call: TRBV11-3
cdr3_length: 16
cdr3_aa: CASSLRGRPSGNTIYF
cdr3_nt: TGTGCCAGCAGCTTAAGAGGACGGCCCTCTGGAAACACCATATATTTT

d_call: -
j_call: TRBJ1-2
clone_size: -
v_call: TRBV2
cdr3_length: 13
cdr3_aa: CASSFIGFWGYTF
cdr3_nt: TGTGCCAGCAGTTTTATAGGGTTTTGGGGCTACACCTTC

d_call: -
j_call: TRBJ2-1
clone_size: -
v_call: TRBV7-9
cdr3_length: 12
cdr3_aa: CASSLVAVEQFF
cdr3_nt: TGTGCCAGCAGCCTCGTAGCGGTTGAGCAGTTCTTC

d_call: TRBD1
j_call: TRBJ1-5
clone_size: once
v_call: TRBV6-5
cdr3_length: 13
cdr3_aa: CASRPQGDQPQHF
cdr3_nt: TGTGCCAGCAGACCCCAGGGGGATCAGCCCCAGCATTTT

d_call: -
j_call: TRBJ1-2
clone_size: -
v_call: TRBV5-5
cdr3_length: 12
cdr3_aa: CASSFGVGGYTF
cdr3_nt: TGTGCCAGCAGCTTCGGGGTAGGGGGCTACACCTTC

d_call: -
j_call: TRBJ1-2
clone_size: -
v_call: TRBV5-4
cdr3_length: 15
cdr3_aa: CASSSPLGWRNGYTF
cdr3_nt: TGTGCCAGCAGCAGCCCTTTGGGTTGGCGGAATGGCTACACCTTC

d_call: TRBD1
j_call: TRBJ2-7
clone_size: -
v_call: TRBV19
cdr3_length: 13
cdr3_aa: CATRTGGRDEQYF
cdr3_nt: TGTGCCACCCGGACAGGGGGCAGGGACGAGCAGTACTTC

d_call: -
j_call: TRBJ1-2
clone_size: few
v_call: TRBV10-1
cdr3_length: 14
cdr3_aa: CASSDTGLGYGYTF
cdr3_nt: TGCGCCAGCAGTGATACGGGTCTCGGCTATGGCTACACCTTC

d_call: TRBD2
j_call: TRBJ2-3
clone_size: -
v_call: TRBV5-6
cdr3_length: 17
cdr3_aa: CASSLATSGGYTDTQYF
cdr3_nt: TGTGCCAGCAGCTTGGCTACTAGCGGGGGGTACACAGATACGCAGTATTTT

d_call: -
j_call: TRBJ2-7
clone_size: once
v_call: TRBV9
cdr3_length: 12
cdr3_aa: CASSVGKGEQYF
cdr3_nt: TGTGCCAGCAGCGTAGGTAAGGGTGAGCAGTACTTC

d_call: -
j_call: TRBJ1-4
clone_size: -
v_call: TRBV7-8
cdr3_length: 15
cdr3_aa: CASSLAWPGDEKLFF
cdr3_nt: TGTGCCAGCAGCTTAGCATGGCCAGGGGATGAAAAACTGTTTTTT

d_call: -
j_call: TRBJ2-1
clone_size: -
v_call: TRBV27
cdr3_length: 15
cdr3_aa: CASSFYRSSYNEQFF
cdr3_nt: TGTGCCAGCAGTTTTTATAGGAGCTCCTACAATGAGCAGTTCTTC

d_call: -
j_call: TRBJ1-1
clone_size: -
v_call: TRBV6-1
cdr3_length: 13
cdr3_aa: CASRYYRDTEAFF
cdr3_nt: TGTGCCAGCAGGTATTACAGGGATACTGAAGCTTTCTTT

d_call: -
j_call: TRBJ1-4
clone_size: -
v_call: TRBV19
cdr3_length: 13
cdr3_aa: CASSPAGSEKLFF
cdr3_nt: TGTGCCAGTAGTCCAGCGGGGAGTGAAAAACTGTTTTTT

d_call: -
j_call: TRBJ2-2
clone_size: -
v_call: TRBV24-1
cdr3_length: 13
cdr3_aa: CATSDGNTGELFF
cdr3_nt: TGTGCCACCAGTGACGGAAACACCGGGGAGCTGTTTTTT

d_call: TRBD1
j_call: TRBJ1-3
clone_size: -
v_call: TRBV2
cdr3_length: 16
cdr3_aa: CASSLQGARNGNTIYF
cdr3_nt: TGTGCCAGCAGTTTACAGGGGGCGCGAAATGGAAACACCATATATTTT

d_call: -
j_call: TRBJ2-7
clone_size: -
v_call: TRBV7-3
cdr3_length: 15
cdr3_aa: CASSLESGPSYEQYF
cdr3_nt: TGTGCCAGCAGCTTAGAGAGCGGGCCCTCCTACGAGCAGTACTTC

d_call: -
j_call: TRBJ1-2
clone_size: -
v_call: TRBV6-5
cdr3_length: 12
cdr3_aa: CASSSTGYGYTF
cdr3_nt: TGTGCCAGCAGTTCGACGGGTTATGGCTACACCTTC

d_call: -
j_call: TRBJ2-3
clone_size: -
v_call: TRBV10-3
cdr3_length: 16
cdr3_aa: CAISESGGSSTDTQYF
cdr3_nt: TGTGCCATCAGTGAGTCGGGGGGTTCTAGCACAGATACGCAGTATTTT

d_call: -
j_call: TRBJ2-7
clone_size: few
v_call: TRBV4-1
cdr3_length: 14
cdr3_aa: CASSQQGEGSEQYF
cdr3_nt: TGCGCCAGCAGCCAACAGGGGGAGGGAAGCGAGCAGTACTTC

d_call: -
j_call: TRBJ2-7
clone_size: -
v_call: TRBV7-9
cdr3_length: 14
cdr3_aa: CASSRLGAVYEQYF
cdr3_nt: TGTGCCAGCAGCCGACTCGGCGCGGTCTACGAGCAGTACTTC

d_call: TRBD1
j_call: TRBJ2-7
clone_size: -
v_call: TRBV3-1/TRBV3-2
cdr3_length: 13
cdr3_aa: CASRRQGTYEQYF
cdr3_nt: TGTGCCAGCAGGAGACAGGGTACCTACGAGCAGTACTTC

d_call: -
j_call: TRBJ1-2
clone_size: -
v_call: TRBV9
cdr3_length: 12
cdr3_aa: CASSVGPYGYTF
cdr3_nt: TGTGCCAGCAGCGTAGGACCCTATGGCTACACCTTC

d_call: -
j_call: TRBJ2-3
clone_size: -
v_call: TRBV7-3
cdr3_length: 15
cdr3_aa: CASSSNRGSTDTQYF
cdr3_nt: TGTGCCAGCAGCTCTAATCGCGGGAGCACAGATACGCAGTATTTT

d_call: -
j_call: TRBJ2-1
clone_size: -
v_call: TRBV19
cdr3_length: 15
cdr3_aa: CASSARATYYNEQFF
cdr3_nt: TGTGCCAGTAGTGCTCGGGCAACCTACTACAATGAGCAGTTCTTC